This record looks at one TCR beta chain sequence and its context. Its antigen is not identified. Other nucleotide sequences in the sample specify the same CDR3. Among the donors, all were Caucasian adults who lived in Nashville, Tennessee. The study separated CD4+ cells into CD45RA+ naive and CD45RA-negative memory subsets. This entry comes from a study of shared clonotypes between healthy human individuals. Broader study findings: It was observed that roughly 5.5% of naive CD4 clonotypes were shared across four donors. Specimens sampled were limited to blood, with tissue repertoires likely differing.

V was clipped by 4 bases and J by 3 bases, with 10 bases between them. This CDR3 region has 13 residues. Germline CDR1 is SGHRS and CDR2 is YFSETQ. The repertoire was sequenced with immunoSEQ multiplex PCR; TCRdb's copy has only in-frame clones and lacks some. The sample yields 2 million to 2.5 million clones, less than 95% seen once. This chain uses TRBV5-1 with TRBJ2-5, with D perhaps being TRBD1 or TRBD2 (5 bases each). The sequence derives from a man aged 18-30 years in good health. Some clones in this sample may be carry-over from other donors' samples. The sample was naive CD4+ T cells from PBMCs. Subset in this sample: CD45RA+ positively selected. In nucleotides, the CDR3 is TGCGCCAGCAGCCCAGGGACGGAAGAGACCCAGTACTTC. This translates into CASSPGTEETQYF. The full variable domain, in which reference TRBV5-1 and TRBJ2-5 provide the parts outside the CDR3, is KAGVTQTPRYLIKTRGQQVTLSCSPISGHRSVSWYQQTPGQGLQFLFEYFSETQRNKGNFPGRFSGRQFSNSRSEMNVSTLELGDSALYLCASSPGTEETQYFGPGTRLLVL.